This record covers a single TCR beta chain. Its antigen target is currently unknown. No much larger clonotype is one base removed from it; base qualities were not supplied. This record comes from a study of shared clonotypes between healthy human individuals (dated by TCRdb to between 2020 and 2021). Some background on the complete study: The cohort comprised a couple of women and a few men aged 18 to 49 years. For each donor, CD4 naive and CD4 memory were each run on three plates, CD8 naive on two plates, and CD8 memory on one plate. Blood TCR repertoires of about five healthy adults were deeply sequenced to estimate repertoire size and the extent of clonotype sharing between individuals. To increase sequencing depth and limit assay-specific biases, different laboratories used diverse techniques to prepare libraries and sequence TCR repertoires. Per donor, leukapheresis produced somewhere between about 0.85 and 9.5 billion PBMCs. Findings and caveats that apply to the study as a whole: Because the study included a small number of donors, the genetic and exposure-history diversity represented was limited. Sampling was restricted to blood, and TCR repertoires in tissue are likely to differ from TCR repertoires in blood. Naive subsets generally had larger estimated clonotype richness than memory subsets. Incomplete sequencing was indicated by rarefaction of sorted-subset datasets, despite the large sequencing depth. Based on pairwise subsampling, the degree of clonotype sharing among donors was expected to be affected by sequencing depth. Compared with non-shared clonotypes, clonotypes shared by all four sorted-subset donors had higher generation probabilities. When several donors were compared, the shared fraction of clonotypes was about 5% for naive CD4, approximately 3.3% for naive CD8, 2% to 2.5% for memory CD4, and 0.35% to 0.4% for memory CD8.

Donors were healthy HIV-negative adults with no recently reported acute infections or vaccinations. Only Caucasian adults living in Nashville, Tennessee, USA were represented among the donors. CD4+ T cells were enriched by magnetic negative selection; naive cells were then positively selected on CD45RA, and the negative fraction formed the memory subset. Blood was obtained by leukapheresis, after which PBMCs were separated by Ficoll-Histopaque density gradient centrifugation and cryopreserved in liquid nitrogen vapor phase. Analytical flow cytometry was used to check the purity and quantity of every magnetically sorted T cell population. Each sorted fraction had its genomic DNA isolated and then quantified by UV absorbance on a Nanodrop 2000c. TCR CDR3 regions were amplified from genomic DNA by multiplex PCR using the deep immunoSEQ assay. For each cell subset, the extracted genomic DNA was distributed evenly across all wells of several immunoSEQ 96-well plates, and each plate served as one replicate. For sorted subsets, each replicate PCR was loaded with about 0.2 ug genomic DNA, equivalent to 30,000 or so T cell genomes. The purified libraries were quantified using a Qubit 3.0 fluorometer, sized with a Bioanalyzer 2100, and then quantified again using the KAPA Library Quantification kit. A separate single-read 150-cycle Illumina NextSeq 550 flow cell was used to sequence each immunoSEQ 96-well plate. The original pipeline was this. The immunoSEQ output contained only junctional sequences without quality scores, so filtering could not match that applied to full-length reads. To assign V/J genes and CDR3, sequences were annotated using PyIR, a Python wrapper for IgBLAST v1.9, with IMGT germline references. Any read was removed if the V/J assignment was weak (E-value above 1e-6), the CDR3 was missing, or the read contained stop codons, out-of-frame junctions, or ambiguous translated residues. A V3J clonotype was defined by an identical inferred V gene, J gene, and CDR3 amino acid sequence. The percentage overlap between two repertoires was calculated by dividing the number of shared unique clonotypes by the size of the smaller repertoire. Richness of each repertoire was evaluated using RTK rarefaction, the Chao1 estimator, and Recon v2.1 estimates of unobserved clonotypes. Generation probabilities for all TCRbeta clonotypes obtained by the gDNA method from four donors were computed using OLGA. What TCRdb holds here is the immuneACCESS table cut down to in-frame rearrangements. Part of the clones is not present; checked against another copy, under half of the missing clones reflect an unresolved V gene, and the others are unexplained. V and J calls and clone size follow that table, whereas D and trimming were derived from the DNA. The sample profile shows 2 million to 2.5 million clones; approximately 95% of them were found once. The ten top clones hold around 0.13% of the sample.

The CDR1 and CDR2 encoded by the germline V gene are ENHRY and SYGVKD. The CDR3 covers 16 residues, taking in both the cysteine and the phenylalanine. Only CDR3 DNA is held: 48 bases, read in frame from base 1. Trimmed from V: 4 bases; trimmed from J: 1 base; junction bases lacking a gene match: 8. Sequenced material: naive CD4+ T cells sorted from blood. Explained via the paper, the cell subset or site label denotes: CD45RA+ positively selected. This sequence originates from a man younger than 35 in good health. The chain is assembled from TRBV10-3 and TRBJ1-1; the junction holds 8 bases that match TRBD1. The CDR3 region has the sequence CAISARGQGPNTEAFF. In nucleotide form, the sequence is TGTGCCATCAGTGCCAGGGGGCAGGGGCCGAACACTGAAGCTTTCTTT.